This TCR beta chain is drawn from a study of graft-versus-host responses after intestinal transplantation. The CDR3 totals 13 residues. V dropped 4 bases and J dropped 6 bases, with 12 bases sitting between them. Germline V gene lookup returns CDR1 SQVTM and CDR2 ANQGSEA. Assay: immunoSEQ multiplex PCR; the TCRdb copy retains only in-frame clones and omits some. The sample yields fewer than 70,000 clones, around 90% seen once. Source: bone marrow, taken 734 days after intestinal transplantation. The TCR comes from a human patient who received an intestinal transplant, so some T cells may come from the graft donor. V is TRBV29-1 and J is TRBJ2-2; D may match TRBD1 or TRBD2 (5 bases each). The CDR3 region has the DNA TGCAGCGTTGTAGGGGAAGCGGCCGGGGAGCTGTTTTTT. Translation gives CSVVGEAAGELFF.